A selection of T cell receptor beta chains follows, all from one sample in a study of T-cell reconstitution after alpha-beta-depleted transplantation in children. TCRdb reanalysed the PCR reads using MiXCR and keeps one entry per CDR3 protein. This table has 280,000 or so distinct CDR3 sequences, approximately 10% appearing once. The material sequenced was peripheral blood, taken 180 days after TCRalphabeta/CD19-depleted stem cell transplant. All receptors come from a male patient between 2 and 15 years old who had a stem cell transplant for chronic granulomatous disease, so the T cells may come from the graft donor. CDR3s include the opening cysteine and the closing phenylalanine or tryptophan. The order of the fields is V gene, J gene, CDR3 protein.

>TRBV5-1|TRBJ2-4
CASTNATNSPVAKNIQYF
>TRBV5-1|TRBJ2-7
CASSPRTGGIEQYF
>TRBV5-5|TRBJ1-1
CASSSSYRGGRAEAFF
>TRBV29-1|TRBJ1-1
CSGTKNTEAFF
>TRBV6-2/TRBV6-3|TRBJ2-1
CASSYGSSGRVNEQFF
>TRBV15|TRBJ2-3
CATSSRDRGTDTQYF
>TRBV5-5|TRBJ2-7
CASSRPAAAYEQYF
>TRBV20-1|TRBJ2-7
CSAVGQGAYEQYF
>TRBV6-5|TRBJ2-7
CASRRGGKRTYEQYF
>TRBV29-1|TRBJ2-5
CSVGTGGETQYF
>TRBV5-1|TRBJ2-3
CASSLYAGPTDTQYF
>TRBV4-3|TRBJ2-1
CASSHGSLGGEQFF
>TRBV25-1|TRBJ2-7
CASSEGLAGPYEQYF
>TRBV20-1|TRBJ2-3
CSARDLAGSTDTQYF
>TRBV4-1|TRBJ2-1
CASSQRLAGGYNEQFF
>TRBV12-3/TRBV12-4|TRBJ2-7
CASHVGTSGRYEQYF
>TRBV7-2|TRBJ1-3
CASSLVGTSPGNTIYF
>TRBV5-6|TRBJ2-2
CASRLRGTGELFF